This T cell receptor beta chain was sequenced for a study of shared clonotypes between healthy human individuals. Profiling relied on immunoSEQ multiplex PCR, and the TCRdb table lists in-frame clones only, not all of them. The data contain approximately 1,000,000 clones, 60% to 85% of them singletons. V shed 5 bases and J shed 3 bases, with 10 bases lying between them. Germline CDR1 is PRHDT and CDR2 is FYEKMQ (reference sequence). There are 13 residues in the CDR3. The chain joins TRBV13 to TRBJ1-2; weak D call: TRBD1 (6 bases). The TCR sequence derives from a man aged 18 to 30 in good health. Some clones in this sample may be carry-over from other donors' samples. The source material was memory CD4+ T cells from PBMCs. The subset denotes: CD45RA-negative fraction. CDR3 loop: CASSEDRYYGYTF. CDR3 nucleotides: TGTGCCAGCAGCGAGGACAGATACTATGGCTACACCTTC.